These 29 T cell receptor beta chains came from one sample sequenced in a study of shared clonotypes between healthy human individuals. Cells designated naive CD8 were CD45RO-negative and were positively selected for CCR7, with terminally differentiated effector memory CD45RA+ cells excluded. Data came from immunoSEQ multiplex PCR; TCRdb stores just in-frame clones and leaves some out. The sample comprises around 580,000 clones, roughly 98% of which are singletons, and 0.3% rests with the top ten. The sample consisted of naive CD8+ T cells sorted from blood. Receptor source: a man aged 30-40 years in good health.

This clone appeared a single time. This chain uses TRBV7-2 with TRBJ2-1; TRBD2 matches 9 bases. CDR3 length equals 16 residues. Germline loops: CDR1 SGHTA, CDR2 FQGNSA. V was pared by 4 bases and J by 2 bases, with 6 bases of the junction left unmatched. CDR3 sequence reads: CASSSLAGEAYNEQFF. CDR3 DNA: TGTGCCAGCAGCTCCTTAGCGGGAGAGGCCTACAATGAGCAGTTCTTC.

The chain recombines TRBV15 with TRBJ1-3, with D hard to call. The CDR3 runs to 15 residues. Deletions cut 0 bases from V and 2 bases from J, with 8 bases between. CDR1 is LNHNV and CDR2 is YYDKDF in the germline V gene (reference sequence). The CDR3 loop is CATSRETPAGNTIYF. The CDR3 DNA reads as TGTGCCACCAGCAGAGAAACCCCCGCTGGAAACACCATATATTTT.

V is TRBV7-8 and J is TRBJ1-1, with 8 nucleotides matching TRBD1. The CDR3 loop spans 15 amino acids. Germline CDR1 SGHVS, CDR2 FQNEAQ. Germline trimming cut 6 bases from V and 2 bases from J; bases unmatched to any gene: 8. This CDR3 reads CASRTRDRLNTEAFF. CDR3 DNA sequence: TGTGCCAGCAGAACTAGGGACAGGCTAAACACTGAAGCTTTCTTT.

This clone was picked up one time. This chain uses TRBV19 with TRBJ2-7; possibly TRBD1 or TRBD2 for D (5 bases each). The CDR3 runs to 13 residues. V was clipped by 3 bases and J by 4 bases, with 10 bases between them. CDR1 is LNHDA and CDR2 is SQIVND in the germline V gene (reference sequence). The DNA for the CDR3 is TGTGCCAGTAGTATGGGGGTCCTATACGAGCAGTACTTC. It encodes CASSMGVLYEQYF. Combining the CDR3 with reference TRBV19 and TRBJ2-7 gives the whole variable domain DGGITQSPKYLFRKEGQNVTLSCEQNLNHDAMYWYRQDPGQGLRLIYYSQIVNDFQKGDIAEGYSVSREKKESFPLTVTSAQKNPTAFYLCASSMGVLYEQYFGPGTRLTVT.

J is TRBJ2-2 and V is TRBV7-6, with TRBD2 matching over 9 bases. Germline V gives CDR1 SGHVS, CDR2 FNYEAQ. The CDR3 runs to 16 residues. With 1 base clipped from V and 6 bases from J, the junction kept 6 bases outside the gene matches. The CDR3 spells CASSLVGSGSPGELFF. The DNA of the CDR3 is TGTGCCAGCAGCTTAGTGGGTAGCGGGAGCCCCGGGGAGCTGTTTTTT.

This clone was seen just once. V usage is TRBV10-3 and J usage is TRBJ2-1; tentatively, D is TRBD1 or TRBD2 (5 bases each). The ends were cut back, 5 bases at V and 7 bases at J, with 24 bases in the middle. CDR1 and CDR2 from the germline V gene are ENHRY and SYGVKD. The CDR3 has 17 residues. In DNA, the CDR3 is TGTGCCATCAGTCGGGACCCTAGTGCGGTCTACGTGAATGAGCAGTTCTTC. Its protein product is CAISRDPSAVYVNEQFF.

The rearrangement uses TRBV11-3 and TRBJ2-2; no firm D call. Trimming cost V 7 bases and J 6 bases, with 12 bases left between them. The CDR3 length is 13 residues. Germline CDR1 and CDR2: SGHNT and YENEEA. The CDR3 nucleotides are TGTGCCAGCAAGGACCGTCTGGCCGGGGAGCTGTTTTTT. This translates into CASKDRLAGELFF.

V is TRBV4-3 and J is TRBJ2-2; D call uncertain. The CDR3 contains 15 residues. Trimming left V 0 bases short and J 5 bases short, with 10 bases between. Germline values: CDR1 LGHNA, CDR2 YSLEER. The DNA for the CDR3 is TGCGCCAGCAGCCAAGAACTGCCCTGGACCGGGGAGCTGTTTTTT. Translated, it gives CASSQELPWTGELFF.

Here the CDR3 reads CSVEDADRATGELFF. The CDR3 region has the DNA TGCAGCGTTGAAGACGCTGACAGGGCCACCGGGGAGCTGTTTTTT. The chain joins TRBV29-1 to TRBJ2-2, with 7 bases identical to TRBD1. This CDR3 comprises 15 residues. In germline, CDR1 is SQVTM, CDR2 ANQGSEA. The J segment lost 4 bases and the V segment lost 0 bases, leaving 5 bases of the junction unmatched.

The rearrangement joins TRBV19 to TRBJ1-1; D might be TRBD1 (6 bases). V lost 9 bases and J 1 base, leaving 12 bases between the germline ends. Looked up from germline, CDR1 is LNHDA and CDR2 is SQIVND (reference sequence). The CDR3 contains 13 residues. CDR3 sequence (DNA): TGTGCCAGCGGGGGCGAGGGGAACACTGAAGCTTTCTTT. Protein product: CASGGEGNTEAFF.

The J gene is TRBJ2-1, the V gene TRBV5-1; D is uncertain. Trimming left V 5 bases short and J 0 bases short, with 12 bases between. This CDR3 is built from 15 residues. Germline CDR1 is SGHRS and CDR2 is YFSETQ. The CDR3 DNA sequence: TGCGCCAGCAGTTCAGTGGCCGACTCCTACAATGAGCAGTTCTTC. It encodes CASSSVADSYNEQFF.

This chain links TRBV6-1 with TRBJ1-3; tentative D call: TRBD1 (6 bases). Germline values: CDR1 MNHNS, CDR2 SASEGT. This CDR3 region has 12 residues. Trimming stripped 5 bases from V and 9 bases from J, with 11 bases between. The CDR3 DNA is TGTGCCAGCAGTCCCAAGACAGGCACCATATATTTT. Protein: CASSPKTGTIYF.

This chain's CDR3 is CASSSGGKYEQYF. The CDR3, as DNA: TGTGCCAGCAGTTCGGGGGGGAAGTACGAGCAGTACTTC. V and J are TRBV27 and TRBJ2-7; 8 positions agree with TRBD2. This CDR3 contains 13 residues. The junction had 3 bases not matched to a gene; V was cut back by 4 bases and J by 4 bases. The V gene's germline CDR1 is MNHEY and CDR2 SMNVEV (reference sequence).

The chain uses TRBV29-1 and TRBJ1-2; no clear D gene. This CDR3 is 11 amino acids long. Trimming removed 3 bases at V and 7 bases at J, with 9 bases between. Germline V lookup: CDR1 SQVTM, CDR2 ANQGSEA. CDR3 in DNA: TGCAGCGTTGAGAAGTCCCTTGGCTACACCTTC. It translates to CSVEKSLGYTF.

The chain uses TRBV19 and TRBJ1-2; 9 nucleotides agree with TRBD1. The V gene end was trimmed by 7 bases and the J gene end by 5 bases; junction bases not matched to a gene: 5. CDR1 LNHDA and CDR2 SQIVND come from the germline V gene (reference sequence). The CDR3 covers 13 residues. The CDR3 bases are TGTGCCAGTATCGGACAGGGGAGGTATGGCTACACCTTC. This encodes CASIGQGRYGYTF.

This chain connects TRBV27 to TRBJ2-2; possible D gene TRBD1, 5 bases. The CDR3 covers 15 residues. CDR1 and CDR2 (germline): MNHEY, SMNVEV (reference sequence). V lost 1 base and J lost 3, with 9 bases in between. The CDR3 loop is CASSLLTAYTGELFF. CDR3 DNA sequence: TGTGCCAGCAGTTTATTGACAGCTTACACCGGGGAGCTGTTTTTT.

The chain has TRBV9 and TRBJ2-7; D possibly corresponds to TRBD1 (5 bases). Germline lookup yields CDR1 SGDLS and CDR2 YYNGEE. This CDR3 is 15 amino acids long. The V end lost 0 bases, the J end lost 6 bases, and 16 bases lay between the germline ends. CDR3 region: CASSVGGSQTTEQYF. The CDR3 nucleotides are TGTGCCAGCAGCGTAGGGGGCAGTCAAACGACCGAGCAGTACTTC. The variable domain in full, completed from reference TRBV9 and TRBJ2-7, reads DSGVTQTPKHLITATGQRVTLRCSPRSGDLSVYWYQQSLDQGLQFLIQYYNGEERAKGNILERFSAQQFPDLHSELNLSSLELGDSALYFCASSVGGSQTTEQYFGPGTRLTVT.

The V call is TRBV9, the J call TRBJ1-4; D is perhaps TRBD1 (5 bases). The germline V gene has CDR1 SGDLS and CDR2 YYNGEE. V dropped 4 bases and J dropped 8 bases, with 21 bases sitting between them. The CDR3 is made up of 16 amino acids. The CDR3 sequence: CASSPTGGGGIEKLFF. For the CDR3, the DNA is TGTGCCAGCAGCCCAACCGGTGGGGGTGGTATCGAAAAACTGTTTTTT. Using reference TRBV9 and TRBJ1-4 for the parts outside the CDR3, the full variable domain is DSGVTQTPKHLITATGQRVTLRCSPRSGDLSVYWYQQSLDQGLQFLIQYYNGEERAKGNILERFSAQQFPDLHSELNLSSLELGDSALYFCASSPTGGGGIEKLFFGSGTQLSVL.

The rearrangement links TRBV6-5 to TRBJ2-1; D is perhaps TRBD1 (6 bases). The CDR3 consists of 11 residues. Germline V gives CDR1 MNHEY, CDR2 SVGAGI. Between the trimmed V and J ends, which lost 5 bases and 14 bases, there was a span of 13 bases. CDR3 in amino acids: CASSLRGFEFF. CDR3 DNA: TGTGCCAGCAGTCTGAGGGGGTTTGAGTTCTTC.

This clone appeared once. At one end, the junction sequence differs from germline, possibly due to a read error. The chain couples TRBV11-2 to TRBJ1-5, with D hard to call. This CDR3 comprises 15 residues. In germline, CDR1 is SGHAT, CDR2 FQNNGV. The CDR3 reads CASSLDVDSNQPQHF. The CDR3 DNA is TGTGCCAGCAGCCTAGATGTAGATAGCAATCAGCCCCAGCATTTT.

This chain links TRBV4-3 with TRBJ2-7, with a tentative D call TRBD1 (6 bases). CDR1 LGHNA and CDR2 YSLEER come from the germline V gene. Trimming took 0 bases from V and 4 from J, leaving 16 bases between them. The CDR3 extends over 16 amino acids. The CDR3 DNA follows: TGCGCCAGCAGCCAAGATGCGGCAGGGGTAGGTTACGAGCAGTACTTC. As protein: CASSQDAAGVGYEQYF.

The chain links TRBV29-1 to TRBJ2-1, with TRBD2 matching 11 bases. The CDR3 has 17 residues. Trimming at V came to 2 bases and at J to 8 bases, leaving 14 bases not matched to a gene. Per germline, CDR1 SQVTM and CDR2 ANQGSEA. DNA for the CDR3: TGCAGCGTTGAACCCGGGGAGACTAGCGGGACGGGCCATGAGCAGTTCTTC. Its protein product is CSVEPGETSGTGHEQFF.

V is TRBV11-2 and J is TRBJ2-3; TRBD2 is a possible D gene (6 bases). This CDR3 spans 14 amino acids. Trimming pared 8 bases from V and 3 bases from J, leaving 15 bases between. Germline V lookup: CDR1 SGHAT, CDR2 FQNNGV. CDR3 sequence: CASGLSDWTDTQYF. For the CDR3, the DNA is TGTGCCAGCGGACTATCCGATTGGACAGATACGCAGTATTTT. Full variable domain (missing parts from reference TRBV11-2 and TRBJ2-3): EAGVAQSPRYKIIEKRQSVAFWCNPISGHATLYWYQQILGQGPKLLIQFQNNGVVDDSQLPKDRFSAERLKGVDSTLKIQPAKLEDSAVYLCASGLSDWTDTQYFGPGTRLTVL.

Notes on this clone: Within the sample, other DNA sequences also encode this same CDR3. The chain couples TRBV27 to TRBJ2-7, with D perhaps matching TRBD1 (6 bases). V was pared by 6 bases and J by 5 bases, with 8 bases between. CDR1 MNHEY and CDR2 SMNVEV come from the germline V gene (reference sequence). The CDR3 spans 11 residues. The CDR3 bases are TGTGCCAGCAGACAGGGCCACGAGCAGTACTTC. It yields the protein CASRQGHEQYF.

As concerns this clone: Other DNA sequences in this sample translate to the same CDR3. The chain combines TRBV29-1 with TRBJ2-1; D ambiguous. The CDR3 runs to 12 residues. Per the germline V gene, CDR1 is SQVTM and CDR2 is ANQGSEA. Trimming stripped 1 base from V and 4 bases from J, with 5 bases between. CDR3: CSVEGRYNEQFF. CDR3 bases: TGCAGCGTTGAAGGACGATACAATGAGCAGTTCTTC.

This sequence joins TRBV6-5 and TRBJ1-1; no clear D. The CDR3 has 13 amino acids. Trimming left V 2 bases short and J 6 bases short, with 10 bases between. The germline CDR1 and CDR2 sequences are MNHEY and SVGAGI. DNA of the CDR3: TGTGCCAGCAGTTACGCAGGAAACCCTGAAGCTTTCTTT. Its translation: CASSYAGNPEAFF.

V usage is TRBV28 and J usage is TRBJ2-7; TRBD1 matches 7 bases. Germline loops: CDR1 MDHEN, CDR2 SYDVKM. The CDR3 sequence is 14 residues long. V lost 5 bases and J lost 3; bases outside the gene matches: 7. The CDR3 here is CASSRGQAFYEQYF. The CDR3 bases are TGTGCCAGCAGTCGAGGACAGGCTTTCTACGAGCAGTACTTC.

The rearrangement links TRBV7-9 to TRBJ1-5; D possibly corresponds to TRBD1 (5 bases). Germline V lookup: CDR1 SEHNR, CDR2 FQNEAQ (reference sequence). CDR3 length: 13 residues. V was clipped by 5 bases and J by 5 bases, with 10 bases between them. DNA for the CDR3: TGTGCCAGCAGCGAAGGGACGGATCAGCCCCAGCATTTT. Its translation: CASSEGTDQPQHF.

The rearrangement uses TRBV30 and TRBJ1-5; 9 bases fit TRBD1. With 4 bases clipped from V and 4 bases from J, the junction kept 2 bases outside the gene matches. CDR1 and CDR2 (germline): GTSNPN, SVGIG (reference sequence). The CDR3 runs 13 residues. Here the CDR3 reads CAWTGQGNQPQHF. As DNA, the CDR3 is TGTGCCTGGACCGGACAGGGGAATCAGCCCCAGCATTTT.